Shown below are 29 T cell receptor beta chains from a single sample sequenced in a study of T-cell memory formation after mild COVID-19. MiXCR, run by TCRdb on the 5' RACE reads, gives a single entry per CDR3 protein. The profile shows hundreds of thousands of distinct CDR3 sequences, about 20% of them singletons. What was sequenced was PBMCs or a T cell subset sorted from them (not recorded which). The receptor source for this set is an adult woman who had mild COVID-19 (a few samples of this study predate the infection). Cell type and time point are not known.

The chain carries TRBV11-1 and TRBJ2-1, with D unresolved. The V end lost 0 bases, the J end lost 0 bases, and 9 bases lay between the germline ends. Germline CDR1 and CDR2: SGHAT and FQDESV (reference sequence). This CDR3 has 16 residues. The chain's CDR3 is CASSLAAGRSYNEQFF. Written as DNA, the CDR3 is TGTGCCAGCAGCTTAGCGGCAGGCCGCTCCTACAATGAGCAGTTCTTC.

There are a few counts of this clonotype. The rearrangement links TRBV4-3 to TRBJ2-3; D assignment may be TRBD1 or TRBD2 (5 bases each). CDR3 length: 17 amino acids. The V and J ends lost 1 base and 5 bases respectively, with 19 bases between them. Germline values: CDR1 LGHNA, CDR2 YSLEER. The CDR3 protein is CASSQGGGRGVGDTQYF. Here the CDR3 DNA reads TGCGCCAGCAGCCAAGGAGGCGGCCGAGGGGTGGGAGATACGCAGTATTTT.

The chain couples TRBV9 to TRBJ2-7, with D possibly matching TRBD2 (6 bases). Trimming pared 0 bases from V and 2 bases from J, leaving 9 bases between. CDR3 length: 14 residues. The germline CDR1 and CDR2 sequences are SGDLS and YYNGEE. The CDR3 coding sequence is TGTGCCAGCAGCGTAGGGACTACGCCCTACGAGCAGTACTTC. Protein product: CASSVGTTPYEQYF. Based on the CDR3 plus reference TRBV9 and TRBJ2-7, the full variable domain is DSGVTQTPKHLITATGQRVTLRCSPRSGDLSVYWYQQSLDQGLQFLIQYYNGEERAKGNILERFSAQQFPDLHSELNLSSLELGDSALYFCASSVGTTPYEQYFGPGTRLTVT.

This clonotype showed up just a few times. The gene calls are TRBV29-1 and TRBJ2-7, with TRBD1 matching over 11 bases. Germline assignment: CDR1 SQVTM and CDR2 ANQGSEA. The V gene end was trimmed by 7 bases and the J gene end by 2 bases; junction bases not matched to a gene: 10. This CDR3 is 15 amino acids long. The CDR3 protein is CSAGDRGTRPYEQYF. As DNA, the CDR3 is TGCAGCGCTGGGGACAGGGGGACCCGGCCCTACGAGCAGTACTTC.

The rearrangement joins TRBV10-3 to TRBJ2-7; 9 bases line up with TRBD1. The junction had 3 bases not matched to a gene; V was cut back by 2 bases and J by 1 base. The CDR3 totals 15 residues. CDR1 ENHRY and CDR2 SYGVKD come from the germline V gene. CDR3 in amino acids: CAISELTGGSYEQYF. The CDR3 DNA is TGTGCCATCAGTGAGCTGACAGGGGGATCCTACGAGCAGTACTTC.

The CDR3 bases are TGTGCCAGCAGCACAGAGGTCAATCAGCCCCAGCATTTT. Amino acids: CASSTEVNQPQHF. J is TRBJ1-5 and V is TRBV6-6; D unclear. Trimming left V 6 bases short and J 3 bases short, with 9 bases between. This CDR3 is 13 amino acids long. The germline V gene has CDR1 MNHNY and CDR2 SVGAGI (reference sequence).

The J gene is TRBJ2-1, the V gene TRBV27; D not resolved. The CDR3 sequence is 14 residues long. V was cut by 2 bases and J by 3 bases, with 8 bases left in between. The germline V gene has CDR1 MNHEY and CDR2 SMNVEV (reference sequence). DNA of the CDR3: TGTGCCAGCAGTTTAGAAGGGTACTACAATGAGCAGTTCTTC. It specifies CASSLEGYYNEQFF.

V gene TRBV4-3 combines with J gene TRBJ1-2; 7 bases line up with TRBD1. In germline, CDR1 is LGHNA, CDR2 YSLEER. The V segment lost 0 bases and the J segment 8 bases; nucleotides outside the gene matches: 9. This CDR3 is 15 amino acids long. This CDR3 is CASSQDEGAPEGYTF. The CDR3 DNA reads as TGCGCCAGCAGCCAAGATGAGGGGGCGCCTGAGGGCTACACCTTC.

The chain carries TRBV12-3 or TRBV12-4 and TRBJ1-5, with unresolved D. This CDR3 has 13 residues. V lost 2 bases to trimming and J lost 7 bases, with 9 bases between them. CDR3 in amino acids: CASSLRVGQPQHF. DNA of the CDR3: TGTGCCAGCAGTTTAAGGGTCGGCCAGCCCCAGCATTTT.

CDR3 in amino acids: CASSEQLAGANEQFF. CDR3 coding DNA: TGTGCCAGCAGCGAACAACTAGCGGGAGCAAATGAGCAGTTCTTC. The rearrangement uses TRBV7-2 and TRBJ2-1, with 11 bases matching TRBD2. Trimming took 5 bases from V and 7 from J; bases not matched to a gene: 7. There are 15 residues in the CDR3. Germline assignment: CDR1 SGHTA and CDR2 FQGNSA.

The J gene is TRBJ2-5, the V gene TRBV12-3 or TRBV12-4; D perhaps matches TRBD2 (7 bases). The germline V and J ends were trimmed by 9 bases and 0 bases, with 17 bases remaining between them. The CDR3 sequence is 15 residues long. Here the CDR3 DNA reads TGTGCCAGTAGCGGGTGGGGGGCTGACCAAGAGACCCAGTACTTC. Translation: CASSGWGADQETQYF.

The J gene is TRBJ2-1, the V gene TRBV10-3, with D possibly matching TRBD1 (5 bases). V lost 4 bases, J lost 4 bases, and 14 bases lay in between. In germline, CDR1 is ENHRY, CDR2 SYGVKD. This CDR3 comprises 15 residues. This CDR3 reads CAISGLGQVYNEQFF. The CDR3 nucleotides are TGTGCCATCAGTGGTCTGGGGCAGGTATACAATGAGCAGTTCTTC.

This clonotype has at least ten counts. V usage is TRBV7-9 and J usage is TRBJ2-7, with 8 bases that match TRBD1. The CDR3 is 12 amino acids. With V trimmed by 5 bases and J by 6 bases, 3 bases remained unmatched. Germline V gene data show CDR1 as SEHNR and CDR2 as FQNEAQ (reference sequence). Here the CDR3 DNA reads TGTGCCAGCAGCCTGGACAGGGTCGAGCAGTACTTC. As protein: CASSLDRVEQYF.

This clonotype was picked up a small number of times. The rearrangement links TRBV12-3 or TRBV12-4 to TRBJ2-2; 7 bases agree with TRBD1. Unmatched junction bases numbered 4, after V lost 6 bases and J lost 6 bases. This CDR3 region has 13 residues. This CDR3 is CASSPRGSGELFF. The CDR3, as DNA: TGTGCCAGCAGCCCCAGGGGGTCCGGGGAGCTGTTTTTT.

The rearrangement links TRBV19 to TRBJ1-5; no clear D. The CDR3 is 16 residues long. Germline V gene sequence: CDR1 LNHDA, CDR2 SQIVND (reference sequence). Trimming pared 1 base from V and 2 bases from J, leaving 12 bases between. This CDR3 reads CASSIGVSARNQPQHF. CDR3 coding DNA: TGTGCCAGTAGTATAGGCGTCTCGGCGCGCAATCAGCCCCAGCATTTT. Full variable domain (outside the CDR3, taken from reference TRBV19 and TRBJ1-5): DGGITQSPKYLFRKEGQNVTLSCEQNLNHDAMYWYRQDPGQGLRLIYYSQIVNDFQKGDIAEGYSVSREKKESFPLTVTSAQKNPTAFYLCASSIGVSARNQPQHFGDGTRLSIL.

This clonotype was observed a few times. The gene calls are TRBV12-3 or TRBV12-4 and TRBJ2-5, with 11 bases identical to TRBD1. The CDR3 has 17 amino acids. V trimming: 6 bases; J trimming: 0 bases; junction bases outside the gene matches: 9. The CDR3 sequence: CASSPGTGGSYQETQYF. CDR3 coding DNA: TGTGCCAGCAGCCCCGGGACAGGGGGTTCGTACCAAGAGACCCAGTACTTC.

This clonotype was recorded a few times. The chain uses TRBV7-6 and TRBJ2-2; no clear D. The CDR3 runs 15 residues. The germline V gene has CDR1 SGHVS and CDR2 FNYEAQ. Trimming took 3 bases from V and 1 from J, leaving 9 bases between them. In DNA, the CDR3 is TGTGCCAGCAGCTTTGAGGCGAGGAACACCGGGGAGCTGTTTTTT. Its translation is CASSFEARNTGELFF.

The J gene is TRBJ2-4, the V gene TRBV19; D could derive from TRBD1 or TRBD2 (5 bases each). V lost 3 bases, J lost 15 bases, and 12 bases lay in between. The CDR3 has 11 amino acids. From germline, CDR1 is LNHDA and CDR2 SQIVND (reference sequence). The CDR3, as DNA: TGTGCCAGTAGTATGGGAGACCAGGGGTACTTC. It codes for CASSMGDQGYF.

The table lists this clonotype with many counts. The rearrangement uses TRBV20-1 and TRBJ2-7; TRBD2 might be the D (5 bases). Germline V CDR1 and CDR2: DFQATT, SNEGSKA (reference sequence). The CDR3 is 12 amino acids. V was clipped by 3 bases and J by 2 bases, with 8 bases between them. CDR3 in amino acids: CSASRGTYEQYF. The CDR3 coding sequence is TGCAGTGCTAGTCGGGGTACCTACGAGCAGTACTTC.

The V and J genes are TRBV18 and TRBJ2-1; the match to TRBD2 covers 9 bases. The CDR3 runs to 16 residues. Germline CDR1 KGHSH, CDR2 LQKENI. V lost 3 bases to trimming and J lost 1 base; unmatched junction nucleotides: 4. This CDR3 reads CASSPPSGVSYNEQFF. In nucleotides, the CDR3 is TGTGCCAGCTCACCCCCTAGCGGGGTTTCCTACAATGAGCAGTTCTTC.

In its sample, this clonotype was seen many times. J is TRBJ2-1 and V is TRBV5-5; 7 nucleotides align to TRBD1. CDR3 length: 13 residues. Germline V CDR1 and CDR2: SGHKS, YYEKEE (reference sequence). The V and J ends lost 5 bases and 6 bases, in that order; junction bases with no gene match: 5. In DNA form, the CDR3 reads TGTGCCAGCAGGCCCGCAGGGGGCAATGAGCAGTTCTTC. Its protein is CASRPAGGNEQFF. Complete variable domain (other parts from reference TRBV5-5 and TRBJ2-1): DAGVTQSPTHLIKTRGQQVTLRCSPISGHKSVSWYQQVLGQGPQFIFQYYEKEERGRGNFPDRFSARQFPNYSSELNVNALLLGDSALYLCASRPAGGNEQFFGPGTRLTVL.

In its sample, this clonotype was seen once. J is TRBJ2-2 and V is TRBV12-3 or TRBV12-4, with 9 nucleotides matching TRBD2. This CDR3 comprises 15 residues. V gave up 3 bases and J gave up 7 bases; unmatched junction bases: 6. The CDR3 here is CASSFVAGVVGELFF. The DNA of the CDR3 is TGTGCCAGCAGTTTTGTAGCGGGAGTGGTCGGGGAGCTGTTTTTT.

This rearrangement joins TRBV12-3 or TRBV12-4 to TRBJ1-2, with 7 bases aligning to TRBD1. Trimming at V came to 3 bases and at J to 8 bases, leaving 3 bases not matched to a gene. The CDR3 has 12 residues. The CDR3 loop reads CASSLGQSGYTF. CDR3 DNA sequence: TGTGCCAGCAGTTTGGGACAGTCGGGCTACACCTTC.

The chain links TRBV20-1 to TRBJ2-2; D is unclear. Germline V lookup: CDR1 DFQATT, CDR2 SNEGSKA (reference sequence). The CDR3 is 13 amino acids. V lost 0 bases and J 4 bases, leaving 6 bases between the germline ends. CDR3 nucleotides: TGCAGTGCTAGAGACGGAGTCACCGGGGAGCTGTTTTTT. This sequence encodes CSARDGVTGELFF.

The rearrangement joins TRBV24-1 to TRBJ1-3, with D uncertain. The CDR3 spans 12 residues. The germline CDR1 and CDR2 sequences are KGHDR and SFDVKD. Trimming removed 3 bases from V and 5 bases from J, with 4 bases in between. The CDR3 sequence is CATSDARNTIYF. CDR3 coding DNA: TGTGCCACCAGTGATGCGAGAAACACCATATATTTT.

J is TRBJ2-3 and V is TRBV12-3 or TRBV12-4; 9 bases fit TRBD2. CDR3 length: 18 amino acids. The V and J ends lost 1 base and 2 bases, in that order; junction bases with no gene match: 10. This CDR3 is CASSLVPPTSGSTDTQYF. For the CDR3, the DNA is TGTGCCAGCAGTTTAGTCCCCCCGACTAGCGGCTCCACAGATACGCAGTATTTT.

This clonotype was seen a handful of times. The rearrangement uses TRBV27 and TRBJ2-1; 10 bases map to TRBD1. The CDR3 runs 14 residues. The V gene end was trimmed by 8 bases and the J gene end by 9 bases; junction bases not matched to a gene: 10. Germline V gene lookup returns CDR1 MNHEY and CDR2 SMNVEV (reference sequence). DNA of the CDR3: TGTGCCAGCGGGGGTGACAGGGGGCGAGTTGAGCAGTTCTTC. Its translation: CASGGDRGRVEQFF.

CDR3 in DNA: TGTGCCACCACACGGACAGAATCCGGGGAGCTGTTTTTT. Encoded protein: CATTRTESGELFF. V is TRBV15 and J is TRBJ2-2; D is perhaps TRBD1 (6 bases). CDR1 and CDR2 (germline): LNHNV, YYDKDF (reference sequence). There are 13 residues in the CDR3. V was clipped by 7 bases and J by 6 bases, with 12 bases between them.

The J gene is TRBJ2-7, the V gene TRBV7-8, with TRBD2 matching 10 bases. This CDR3 region has 14 residues. CDR1 is SGHVS and CDR2 is FQNEAQ in the germline V gene. Trimming cost V 6 bases and J 3 bases; bases outside gene matches: 5. In DNA, the CDR3 is TGTGCCAGCAGTAATATAGCGGGAGGCTACGAGCAGTACTTC. Its protein is CASSNIAGGYEQYF.